This T cell receptor beta chain was identified in a study of T-cell reconstitution after alpha-beta-depleted transplantation in children. Regarding the study as a whole: Some patients showed high day-60 TCRbeta diversity, which derived from surviving recipient T cells and thymic progenitors. Fresh T-cell production supplied most of the T-cell counts and diversity seen one year after transplant.

Preparing the TCRbeta library involved the use of unique molecular identifiers. TCRdb ran MiXCR on the PCR reads and lists one entry per CDR3 protein. The sample holds around 72,000 distinct CDR3 sequences, approximately 5% seen once. The germline V gene encodes CDR1 MNHEY and CDR2 SVGAGI. The CDR3 extends over 16 amino acids. V lost 0 bases to trimming and J lost 2 bases, with 8 bases between them. There are many counts of this clonotype. Its target is not known. This TCR derives from a boy younger than two who had a stem cell transplant for acute myeloid leukemia, so the T cells may come from the graft donor. The V gene is TRBV6-5, the J gene TRBJ1-6; no firm D call. The sequencing used PBMCs, mostly from graft donor cells, collected 180 days after TCRalphabeta/CD19-depleted stem cell transplant. The CDR3 region has the DNA TGTGCCAGCAGTTACTCGAGGTTGGCCTATAATTCACCCCTCCACTTT. Translated: CASSYSRLAYNSPLHF.